This T cell receptor beta chain derives from a study of breast tumors, draining lymph nodes, adjacent tissues. General study findings and limits: The data were judged consistent with most tumor T cells coming from lymph node and expanding in tumor.

TCRdb re-called the multiplex PCR reads through MiXCR, storing one row per CDR3 protein. This table has 55,000 to 75,000 distinct CDR3 sequences, approximately 45% appearing once. CDR1 is LGHNT, CDR2 FRNRAP, per germline. CDR3 length equals 15 residues. V dropped 1 base and J dropped 5; count of bases not matched to a gene: 5. Points on this clonotype: Its antigen is as yet unknown.

The sequenced sample was breast tumor tissue. The sequence was collected from a female donor with breast cancer. Some clones in this sample may be carry-over from other donors' samples. The V and J genes are TRBV12-5 and TRBJ1-1; 9 positions agree with TRBD1. CDR3 nucleotide sequence: TGTGCTAGTGGTTTGGCGGACAGGGGAGGAACTGAAGCTTTCTTT. As protein: CASGLADRGGTEAFF. The full variable domain, rest sourced from reference TRBV12-5 and TRBJ1-1, is DARVTQTPRHKVTEMGQEVTMRCQPILGHNTVFWYRQTMMQGLELLAYFRNRAPLDDSGMPKDRFSAEMPDATLATLKIQPSEPRDSAVYFCASGLADRGGTEAFFGQGTRLTVV.